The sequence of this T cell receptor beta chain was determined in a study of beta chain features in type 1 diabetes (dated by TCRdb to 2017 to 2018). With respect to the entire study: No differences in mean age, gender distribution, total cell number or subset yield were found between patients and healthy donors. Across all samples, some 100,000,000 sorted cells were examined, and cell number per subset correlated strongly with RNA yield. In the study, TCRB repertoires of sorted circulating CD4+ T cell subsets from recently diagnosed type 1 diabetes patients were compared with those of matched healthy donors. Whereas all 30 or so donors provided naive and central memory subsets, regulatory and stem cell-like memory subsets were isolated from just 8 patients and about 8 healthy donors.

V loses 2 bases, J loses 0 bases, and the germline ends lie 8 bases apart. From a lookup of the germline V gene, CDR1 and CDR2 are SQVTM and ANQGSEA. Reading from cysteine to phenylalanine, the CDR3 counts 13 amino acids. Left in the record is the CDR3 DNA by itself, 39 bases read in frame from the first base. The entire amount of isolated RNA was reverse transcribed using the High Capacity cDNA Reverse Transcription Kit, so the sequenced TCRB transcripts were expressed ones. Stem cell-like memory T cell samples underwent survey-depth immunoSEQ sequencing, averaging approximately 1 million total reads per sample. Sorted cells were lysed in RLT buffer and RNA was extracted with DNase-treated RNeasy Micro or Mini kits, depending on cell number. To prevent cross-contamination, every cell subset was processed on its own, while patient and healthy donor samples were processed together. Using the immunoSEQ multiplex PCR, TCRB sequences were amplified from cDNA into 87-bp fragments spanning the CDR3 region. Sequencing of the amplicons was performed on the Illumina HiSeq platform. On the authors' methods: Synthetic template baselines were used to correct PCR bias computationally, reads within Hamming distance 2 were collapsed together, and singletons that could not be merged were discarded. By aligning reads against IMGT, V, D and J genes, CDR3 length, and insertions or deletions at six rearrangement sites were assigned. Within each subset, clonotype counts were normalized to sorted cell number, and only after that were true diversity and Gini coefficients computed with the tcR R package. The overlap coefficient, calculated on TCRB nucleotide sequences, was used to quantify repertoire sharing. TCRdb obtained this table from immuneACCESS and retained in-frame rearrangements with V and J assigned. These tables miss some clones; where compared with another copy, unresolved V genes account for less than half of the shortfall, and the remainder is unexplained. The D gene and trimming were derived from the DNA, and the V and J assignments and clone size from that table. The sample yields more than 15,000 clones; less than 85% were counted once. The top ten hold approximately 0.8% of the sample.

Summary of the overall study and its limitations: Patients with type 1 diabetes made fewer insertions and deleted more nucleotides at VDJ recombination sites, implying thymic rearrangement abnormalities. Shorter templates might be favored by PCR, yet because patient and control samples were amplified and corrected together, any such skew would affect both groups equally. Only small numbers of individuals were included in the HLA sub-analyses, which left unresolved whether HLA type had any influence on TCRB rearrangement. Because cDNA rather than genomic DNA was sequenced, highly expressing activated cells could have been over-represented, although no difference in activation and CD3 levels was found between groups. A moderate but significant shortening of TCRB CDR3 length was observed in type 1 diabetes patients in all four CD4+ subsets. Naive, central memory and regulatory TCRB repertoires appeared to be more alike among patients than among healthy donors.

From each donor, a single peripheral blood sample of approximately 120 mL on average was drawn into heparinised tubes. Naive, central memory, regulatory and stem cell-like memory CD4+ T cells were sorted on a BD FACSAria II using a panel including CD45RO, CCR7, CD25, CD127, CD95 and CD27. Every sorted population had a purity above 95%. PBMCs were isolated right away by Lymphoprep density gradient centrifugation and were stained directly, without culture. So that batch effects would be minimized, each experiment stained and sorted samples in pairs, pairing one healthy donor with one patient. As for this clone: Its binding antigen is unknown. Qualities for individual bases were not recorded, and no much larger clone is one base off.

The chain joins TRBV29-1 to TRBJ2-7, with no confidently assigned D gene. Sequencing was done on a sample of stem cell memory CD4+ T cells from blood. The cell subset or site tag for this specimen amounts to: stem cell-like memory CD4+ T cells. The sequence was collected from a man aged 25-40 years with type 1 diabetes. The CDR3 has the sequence CSVESSSSYEQYF. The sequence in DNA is TGCAGCGTTGAAAGTAGTTCCTCCTACGAGCAGTACTTC.